Following are 4 T cell receptor beta chains from one sample sequenced in a study of T cells in Graves' hyperthyroidism and ophthalmopathy. TCR beta CDR3 regions were amplified from RNA. HTBI primers were employed in a first-round RT-PCR of the TCR CDR3. TCRdb used MiXCR to reprocess the multiplex PCR reads, holding one entry per CDR3 protein. The sample comprises about 680,000 distinct CDR3 sequences, roughly a third of which are singletons, and less than 40% rests with the top ten. Sequencing input: blood. Receptor source: a middle-aged woman with Graves' hyperthyroidism.

This clonotype was recorded at least ten times. The V call is TRBV10-3, the J call TRBJ1-5; 9 nucleotides match TRBD1. The CDR3 contains 13 residues. The ends lost 10 bases at V and 4 bases at J; junction bases unmatched: 5. Germline lookup yields CDR1 ENHRY and CDR2 SYGVKD. Written as DNA, the CDR3 is TGTGCCACCCGGGACAGGGAAAATCAGCCCCAGCATTTT. It specifies CATRDRENQPQHF.

In its sample, this clonotype was seen many times. V gene TRBV10-3 combines with J gene TRBJ2-7; TRBD1 matches at 8 bases. The V gene end was trimmed by 10 bases and the J gene end by 0 bases; junction bases not matched to a gene: 8. This CDR3 contains 14 residues. Germline-derived CDR1 and CDR2 are ENHRY and SYGVKD. CDR3 residues: CATTTGTGSYEQYF. CDR3 sequence (DNA): TGTGCCACTACCACCGGGACAGGCTCCTACGAGCAGTACTTC.

Details on this clonotype: One end of the junction does not line up with germline, which may come from a read error. This rearrangement joins TRBV4-1 to TRBJ1-1; D is unresolved. The CDR3 length is 16 residues. CDR1 and CDR2 (germline): MGHRA, YSYEKL. The CDR3 DNA sequence: TGTGCCAGCAGCCAAGCTGGAAAGGAGGTCCACACTGAAGCTTTCTTT. Its protein product is CASSQAGKEVHTEAFF.

V gene TRBV24-1 combines with J gene TRBJ2-5; the match to TRBD1 covers 7 bases. Germline CDR1 KGHDR, CDR2 SFDVKD. The CDR3 runs 15 residues. V dropped 0 bases and J dropped 3; count of bases not matched to a gene: 3. The CDR3: CATSDLQGVKETQYF. For the CDR3, the DNA is TGTGCCACCAGTGATTTGCAGGGGGTTAAAGAGACCCAGTACTTC.